This T cell receptor beta chain emerged from a study of blood T cell repertoires in COVID-19. Turning to the study itself: The United States, Italy and Spain were the sources of the acute and convalescent COVID-19 samples.

Regarding this clone: The limits of the CDR3 on the DNA are not certain, so only TCRdb's listed CDR3 is given.

Original analysis: Amplified reference gene primers provided the basis for estimating nucleated cell counts. TCRdb keeps only in-frame clones here, not all; method: immunoSEQ multiplex PCR. That table is the source of V, J and clone size, and D and trimming were worked out from the DNA. Altogether some 170,000 clones are present, roughly 80% being singletons, with the ten largest covering around 2.8%. This receptor was identified in a man in his sixties or seventies with acute or convalescent COVID-19. Input material: peripheral blood.

This CDR3 reads CASRLVGRGNTEAFF. This sequence joins TRBV12-2 and TRBJ1-1; the listed D gene, TRBD1, was not tested against the DNA. TRBV12-2 is recorded as a pseudogene. The CDR3 sequence runs 15 residues, both termini included.